Listed here is a single TCR beta chain. What it binds is not known. Library construction for TCR beta used iRepertoire HTBI primers and Arm-PCR of CDR3 regions. The authors' processing: Samples collectively showed some 65 TRBV and fewer than 15 TRBJ segments. MiXCR, run by TCRdb on the multiplex PCR reads, gives a single entry per CDR3 protein. The V and J calls, along with clone size, are taken from TCRdb and not from the paper's own processing. The sample has 300,000 to 500,000 distinct CDR3 sequences, roughly 20% seen once. The germline V and J ends were trimmed by 5 bases and 2 bases, with 13 bases remaining between them. The germline CDR1 and CDR2 sequences are SEHNR and FQNEAQ (reference sequence). This CDR3 spans 14 amino acids. The data belong to a study of regulatory T cells in long-lasting Graves disease. At the level of the study: The study counted Graves' disease as persistent given over 5 years of antithyroid drugs and positive TSH receptor antibodies.

The sample's time point: persistent/refractory GD, antithyroid drugs over 5 years with positive TRAb. With RNA extracted from PBMCs as input, the TCR library was made. Study-wide results and caveats: The researchers studied only peripheral blood, not thyroid tissue. Persistent disease exhibited a predilection for TRBV28, TRBJ1-2 and TRBJ2-5.

Sequencing used peripheral blood mononuclear cells (PBMCs), obtained when the disease was refractory, from a patient treated with antithyroid drugs. The V gene is TRBV7-9, the J gene TRBJ2-7; no firm D call. This clonotype was obtained from a female donor with Graves disease. CDR3 protein: CASSAPGWTYEQYF. CDR3 in DNA: TGTGCCAGCAGCGCACCGGGTTGGACCTACGAGCAGTACTTC.